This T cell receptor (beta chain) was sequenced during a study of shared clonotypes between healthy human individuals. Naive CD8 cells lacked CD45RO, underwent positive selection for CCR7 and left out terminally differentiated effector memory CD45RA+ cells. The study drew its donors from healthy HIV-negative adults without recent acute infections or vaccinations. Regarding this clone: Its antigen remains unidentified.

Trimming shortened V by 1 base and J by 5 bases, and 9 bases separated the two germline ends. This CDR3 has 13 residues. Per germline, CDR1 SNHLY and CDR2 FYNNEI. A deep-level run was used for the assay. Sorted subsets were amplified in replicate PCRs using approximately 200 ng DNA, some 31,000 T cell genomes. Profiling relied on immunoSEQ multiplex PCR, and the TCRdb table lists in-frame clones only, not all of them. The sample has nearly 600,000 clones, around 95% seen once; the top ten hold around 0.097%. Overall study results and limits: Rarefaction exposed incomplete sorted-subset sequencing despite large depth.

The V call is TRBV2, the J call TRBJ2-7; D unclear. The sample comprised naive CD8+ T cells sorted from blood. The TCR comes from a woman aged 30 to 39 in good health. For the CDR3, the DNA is TGTGCCAGCAGTGAAGATCTGATGAACGAGCAGTACTTC. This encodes CASSEDLMNEQYF. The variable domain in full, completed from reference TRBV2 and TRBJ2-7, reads EPEVTQTPSHQVTQMGQEVILRCVPISNHLYFYWYRQILGQKVEFLVSFYNNEISEKSEIFDDQFSVERPDGSNFTLKIRSTKLEDSAMYFCASSEDLMNEQYFGPGTRLTVT.